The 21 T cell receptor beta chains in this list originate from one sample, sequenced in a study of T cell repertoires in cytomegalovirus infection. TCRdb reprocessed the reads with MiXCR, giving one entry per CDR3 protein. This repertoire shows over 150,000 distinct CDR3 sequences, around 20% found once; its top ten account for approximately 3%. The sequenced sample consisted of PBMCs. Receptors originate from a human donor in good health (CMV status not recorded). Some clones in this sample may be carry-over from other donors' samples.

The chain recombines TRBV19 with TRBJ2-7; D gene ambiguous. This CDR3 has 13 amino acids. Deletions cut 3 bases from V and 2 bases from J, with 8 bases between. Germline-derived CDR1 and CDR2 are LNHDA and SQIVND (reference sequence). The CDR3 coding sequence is TGTGCCAGTAGTATGGACCATGCCTACGAGCAGTACTTC. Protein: CASSMDHAYEQYF.

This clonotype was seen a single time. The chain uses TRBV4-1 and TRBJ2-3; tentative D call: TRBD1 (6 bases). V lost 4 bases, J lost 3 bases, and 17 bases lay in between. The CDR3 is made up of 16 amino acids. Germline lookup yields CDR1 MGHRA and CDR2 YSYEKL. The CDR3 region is CASSRTITGITDTQYF. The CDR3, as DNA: TGCGCCAGCAGCCGAACTATCACAGGGATAACAGATACGCAGTATTTT.

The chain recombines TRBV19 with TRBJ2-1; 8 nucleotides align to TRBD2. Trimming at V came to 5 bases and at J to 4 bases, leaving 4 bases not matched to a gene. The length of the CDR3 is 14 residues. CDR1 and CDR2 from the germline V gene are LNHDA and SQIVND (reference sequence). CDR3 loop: CASSSSGSYNEQFF. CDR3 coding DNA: TGTGCCAGTAGTTCTAGCGGGTCGTACAATGAGCAGTTCTTC.

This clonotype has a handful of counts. The DNA for the CDR3 is TGTGCCAGCAGCTTAGAGCCCTTTGGGCATGAGCAGTTCTTC. Translation gives CASSLEPFGHEQFF. The rearrangement joins TRBV11-2 to TRBJ2-1; D is uncertain. The CDR3 runs to 14 residues. CDR1 and CDR2 from the germline V gene are SGHAT and FQNNGV. Between the trimmed V and J ends, which lost 0 bases and 8 bases, there was a span of 11 bases.

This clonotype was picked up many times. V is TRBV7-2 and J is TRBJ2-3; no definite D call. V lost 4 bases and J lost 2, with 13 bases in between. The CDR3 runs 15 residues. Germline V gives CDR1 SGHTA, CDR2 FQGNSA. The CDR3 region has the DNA TGTGCCAGCAGCTCTTTTCTCCGCTCCACAGATACGCAGTATTTT. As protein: CASSSFLRSTDTQYF. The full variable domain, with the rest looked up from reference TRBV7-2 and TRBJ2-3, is GAGVSQSPSNKVTEKGKDVELRCDPISGHTALYWYRQSLGQGLEFLIYFQGNSAPDKSGLPSDRFSAERTGGSVSTLTIQRTQQEDSAVYLCASSSFLRSTDTQYFGPGTRLTVL.

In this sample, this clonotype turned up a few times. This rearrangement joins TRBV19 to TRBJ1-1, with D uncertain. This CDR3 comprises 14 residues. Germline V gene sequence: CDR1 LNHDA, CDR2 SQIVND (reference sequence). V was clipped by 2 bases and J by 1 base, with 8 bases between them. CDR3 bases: TGTGCCAGTAGTATAAGTTCGAGGAACACTGAAGCTTTCTTT. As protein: CASSISSRNTEAFF.

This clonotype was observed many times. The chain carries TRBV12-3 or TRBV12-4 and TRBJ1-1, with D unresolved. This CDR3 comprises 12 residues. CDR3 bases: TGTGCGACATTCTTCATGAACACTGAAGCTTTCTTT. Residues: CATFFMNTEAFF.

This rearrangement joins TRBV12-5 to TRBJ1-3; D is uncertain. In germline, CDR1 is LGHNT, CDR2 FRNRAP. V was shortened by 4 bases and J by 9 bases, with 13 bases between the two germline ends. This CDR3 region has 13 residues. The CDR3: CASGSDPGGTIYF. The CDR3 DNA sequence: TGTGCTAGTGGTTCGGACCCCGGCGGCACCATATATTTT. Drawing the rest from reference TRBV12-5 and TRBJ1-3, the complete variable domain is DARVTQTPRHKVTEMGQEVTMRCQPILGHNTVFWYRQTMMQGLELLAYFRNRAPLDDSGMPKDRFSAEMPDATLATLKIQPSEPRDSAVYFCASGSDPGGTIYFGEGSWLTVV.

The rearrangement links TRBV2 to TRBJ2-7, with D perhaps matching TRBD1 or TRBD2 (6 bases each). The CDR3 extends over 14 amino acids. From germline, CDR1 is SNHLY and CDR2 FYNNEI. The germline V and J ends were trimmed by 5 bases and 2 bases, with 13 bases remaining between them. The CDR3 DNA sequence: TGTGCCAGCAGTAAGGGGGGCACTACCTACGAGCAGTACTTC. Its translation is CASSKGGTTYEQYF.

The CDR3 nucleotides read TGCAGCGTTGCGGTAACCTCTGGAAACACCATATATTTT. Translation gives CSVAVTSGNTIYF. V gene TRBV29-1 combines with J gene TRBJ1-3, with D unresolved. V was pared by 4 bases and J by 0 bases, with 7 bases between. Germline V gene sequence: CDR1 SQVTM, CDR2 ANQGSEA. The CDR3 loop spans 13 amino acids.

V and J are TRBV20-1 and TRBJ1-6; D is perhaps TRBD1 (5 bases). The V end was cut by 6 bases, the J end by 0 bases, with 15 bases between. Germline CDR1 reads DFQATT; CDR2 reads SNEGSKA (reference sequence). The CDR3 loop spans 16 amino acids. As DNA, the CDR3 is TGCAGTGCCCTCTCTCGGGGGAGCTCCTATAATTCACCCCTCCACTTT. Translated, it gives CSALSRGSSYNSPLHF.

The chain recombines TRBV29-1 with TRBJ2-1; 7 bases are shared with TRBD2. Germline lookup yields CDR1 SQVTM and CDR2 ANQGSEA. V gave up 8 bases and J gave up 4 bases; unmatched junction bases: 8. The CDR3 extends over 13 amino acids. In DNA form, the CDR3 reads TGCAGCCTGGCGACTAGCAGGTACAATGAGCAGTTCTTC. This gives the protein CSLATSRYNEQFF.

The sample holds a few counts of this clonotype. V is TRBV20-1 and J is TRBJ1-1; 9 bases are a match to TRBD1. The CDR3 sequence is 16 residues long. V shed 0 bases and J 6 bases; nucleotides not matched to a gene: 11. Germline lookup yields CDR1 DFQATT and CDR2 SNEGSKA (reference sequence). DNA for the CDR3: TGCAGTGCTAGAGACCCGGGACAGGGAGCCCGGGCTGAAGCTTTCTTT. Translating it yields CSARDPGQGARAEAFF.

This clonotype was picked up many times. CDR3 coding DNA: TGTGCCAGCAGCTTAGGGGCAGCGGGGGGGTACGAGCAGTACTTC. This codes for CASSLGAAGGYEQYF. V is TRBV7-8 and J is TRBJ2-7, with TRBD2 matching 10 bases. Germline V gene data show CDR1 as SGHVS and CDR2 as FQNEAQ. The length of the CDR3 is 15 residues. The J segment lost 4 bases and the V segment lost 1 base, leaving 4 bases of the junction unmatched.

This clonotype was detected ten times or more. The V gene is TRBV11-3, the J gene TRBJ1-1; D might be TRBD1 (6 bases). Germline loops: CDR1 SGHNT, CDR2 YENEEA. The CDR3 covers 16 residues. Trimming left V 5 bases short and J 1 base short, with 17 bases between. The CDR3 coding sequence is TGTGCCAGCAGCCAGGGGACAACACCGGGGAACACTGAAGCTTTCTTT. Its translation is CASSQGTTPGNTEAFF.

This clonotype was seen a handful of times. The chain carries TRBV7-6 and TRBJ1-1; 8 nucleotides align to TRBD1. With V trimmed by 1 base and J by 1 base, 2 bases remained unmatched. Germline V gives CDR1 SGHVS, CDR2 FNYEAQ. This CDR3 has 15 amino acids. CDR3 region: CASSLETGANTEAFF. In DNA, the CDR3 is TGTGCCAGCAGCTTAGAGACAGGGGCGAACACTGAAGCTTTCTTT.

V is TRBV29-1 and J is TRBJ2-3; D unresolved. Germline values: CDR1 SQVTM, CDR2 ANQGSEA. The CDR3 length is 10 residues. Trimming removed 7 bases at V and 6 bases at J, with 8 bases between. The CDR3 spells CSGGSDTQYF. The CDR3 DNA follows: TGCAGCGGAGGATCTGATACGCAGTATTTT.

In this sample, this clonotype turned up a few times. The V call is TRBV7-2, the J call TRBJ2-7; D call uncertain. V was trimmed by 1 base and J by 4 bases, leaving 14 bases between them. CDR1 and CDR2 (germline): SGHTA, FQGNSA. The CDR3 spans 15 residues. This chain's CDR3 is CASSLEMTPLYEQYF. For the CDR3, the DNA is TGTGCCAGCAGCTTAGAAATGACACCATTGTACGAGCAGTACTTC.

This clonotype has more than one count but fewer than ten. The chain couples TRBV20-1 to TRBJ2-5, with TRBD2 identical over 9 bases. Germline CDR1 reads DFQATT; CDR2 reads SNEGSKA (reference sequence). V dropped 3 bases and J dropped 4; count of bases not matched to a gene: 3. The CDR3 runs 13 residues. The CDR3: CSARVLAGETQYF. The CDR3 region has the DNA TGCAGTGCTAGGGTACTAGCGGGAGAGACCCAGTACTTC.

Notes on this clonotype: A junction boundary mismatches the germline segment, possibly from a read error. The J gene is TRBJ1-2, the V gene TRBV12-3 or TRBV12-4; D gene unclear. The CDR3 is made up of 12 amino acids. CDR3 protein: CARSLGGWGYTF. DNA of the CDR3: TGTGCCAGAAGTTTAGGAGGGTGGGGCTACACCTTC.

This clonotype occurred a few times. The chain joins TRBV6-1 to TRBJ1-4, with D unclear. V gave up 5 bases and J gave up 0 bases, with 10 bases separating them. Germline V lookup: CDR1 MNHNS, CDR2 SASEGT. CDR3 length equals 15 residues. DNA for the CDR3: TGTGCCAGCAGTTATCAGGCACCAACTAATGAAAAACTGTTTTTT. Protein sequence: CASSYQAPTNEKLFF.